The clone carrying this T cell receptor beta chain was counted only a few times. Its antigen is undetermined. Libraries of TCR beta came from quantitative 5'-RACE with molecular barcodes. TCRdb recomputed calls from the 5' RACE reads with MiXCR, one row per CDR3 protein. This sample has 300,000 to 400,000 distinct CDR3 sequences, with 20% to 25% found just once. This entry comes from a study of CD8 T cells in ankylosing spondylitis. General study results and limits: A motif of 7 to 9 highly homologous TCR beta variants was seen as apparently characteristic of ankylosing spondylitis blood.

The CDR3 is 14 residues long. From germline, CDR1 is GTSNPN and CDR2 SVGIG (reference sequence). The ends were cut back, 8 bases at V and 7 bases at J, with 18 bases in the middle. This TCR came from a male donor with ankylosing spondylitis. Sample: blood, either unsorted or a sorted T cell fraction (not recorded which). The chain is built from TRBV30 and TRBJ1-6, with a weak D call TRBD1 (5 bases). The CDR3 DNA reads as TGTGCCGGATTTGGTGGGCAGGGAAATTCACCCCTCCACTTT. Its protein is CAGFGGQGNSPLHF.